The clone carrying this T cell receptor beta chain was seen only a few times. Its antigen is still unknown. Assay used: immunoSEQ multiplex PCR; TCRdb lists only in-frame clones, some missing. This sample has about 1.1 million clones, with about four fifths found just once. This entry comes from a study of shared clonotypes between healthy human individuals. Germline values: CDR1 SNHLY, CDR2 FYNNEI. V lost 3 bases, J lost 6 bases, and 11 bases lay in between. This CDR3 has 13 amino acids. Division of CD4+ cells produced a CD45RA+ naive subset and a CD45RA-negative memory subset. Points from the study as a whole: Between several donors, naive CD4 clonotypes were shared at a level of about 5%. Naive subsets usually exceeded memory subsets in estimated richness.

The receptor comes from a man between 18 and 29 years old in good health. Some clones in this sample may be carry-over from other donors' samples. The chain has TRBV2 and TRBJ1-1; D gene uncertain. The sequencing sample was made of memory CD4+ T cells from PBMCs. Stated subset: CD45RA-negative fraction. DNA for the CDR3: TGTGCCAGCAGTGAGACGGGAGGGTCTGAAGCTTTCTTT. This translates into CASSETGGSEAFF.